A single sample gave rise to the 24 T cell receptor beta chains below, sequenced in a study of T-cell reconstitution after alpha-beta-depleted transplantation in children. Unique molecular identifiers were incorporated into the prepared TCRbeta library. Each CDR3 protein is one row after TCRdb ran MiXCR on the PCR reads. The table shows roughly 590,000 distinct CDR3 sequences, with over 15% occurring only once. This sample comprised PBMCs from the stem cell graft donor, obtained from the stem cell graft. The receptors come from a human donor who donated a stem cell graft to a child with acute myeloid leukemia.

The sample holds many counts of this clonotype. The V gene is TRBV7-9, the J gene TRBJ2-7, with D uncertain. Trimming removed 5 bases at V and 2 bases at J, with 7 bases between. CDR1 and CDR2 (germline): SEHNR, FQNEAQ (reference sequence). This CDR3 has 12 amino acids. Here the CDR3 DNA reads TGTGCCAGCAGCCGTACAGCCTACGAGCAGTACTTC. Its protein is CASSRTAYEQYF.

The genes are TRBV7-6 and TRBJ2-1; 7 positions match TRBD2. V was pared by 1 base and J by 8 bases, with 2 bases of the junction left unmatched. Germline V lookup: CDR1 SGHVS, CDR2 FNYEAQ. This CDR3 contains 13 residues. CDR3 loop: CASSLGAGDEQFF. DNA of the CDR3: TGTGCCAGCAGCTTAGGGGCGGGGGATGAGCAGTTCTTC.

This clonotype has only a few counts. The rearrangement uses TRBV6-1 and TRBJ2-2; D remains ambiguous. CDR3 length: 15 residues. Germline lookup yields CDR1 MNHNS and CDR2 SASEGT. The V gene lost 7 bases and the J gene lost 3 bases, with 15 bases spanning the gap. The CDR3 loop is CASNPQPGYTGELFF. The CDR3 DNA reads as TGTGCCAGCAATCCGCAGCCTGGCTACACCGGGGAGCTGTTTTTT.

Of note for this clonotype: An end of the junction does not agree with germline; a read error may underlie this. CDR3 DNA sequence: TGCGCCAGCAGCTTTGGCGAAGCCCTGGGTCGTGGCCACACCTTC. It specifies CASSFGEALGRGHTF. This sequence joins TRBV5-1 and TRBJ1-2; D gene unclear. The CDR3 spans 15 residues. Per the germline V gene, CDR1 is SGHRS and CDR2 is YFSETQ.

The table lists this clonotype with a few counts. This chain uses TRBV20-1 with TRBJ2-3; TRBD1 or TRBD2 may be the D gene (6 bases each). V shed 6 bases and J shed 5 bases, with 18 bases lying between them. CDR1 is DFQATT and CDR2 is SNEGSKA in the germline V gene (reference sequence). The CDR3 sequence is 14 residues long. CDR3 nucleotide sequence: TGCAGTGCGAACGGGGGCCTTAGCGGAGATACGCAGTATTTT. As protein: CSANGGLSGDTQYF.

A remark on this clonotype: This may come from a read error, since a much larger clone is one base off. The chain recombines TRBV6-1 with TRBJ1-2; 7 nucleotides align to TRBD1. This CDR3 comprises 15 residues. Germline lookup yields CDR1 MNHNS and CDR2 SASEGT. Written as DNA, the CDR3 is TGTGCCAGCAGTGAAGAGCAGACAGGGAACTATGCCTACACCTTC. This gives the protein CASSEEQTGNYAYTF.

This chain connects TRBV5-4 to TRBJ1-4, with D uncertain. CDR3 size: 15 residues. Looked up from germline, CDR1 is SGHNT and CDR2 is YYREEE (reference sequence). Trimming left V 4 bases short and J 0 bases short, with 10 bases between. The CDR3 DNA is TGTGCCAGCAGCCCGCGGCCGGCAACTAATGAAAAACTGTTTTTT. Its protein is CASSPRPATNEKLFF.

To note about this clonotype: At one boundary the junction diverges from the germline segment, which might be a read error. The rearrangement uses TRBV4-1 and TRBJ2-1; D gene uncertain. This CDR3 contains 12 residues. In germline, CDR1 is MGHRA, CDR2 YSYEKL. CDR3 protein: CASSQDGNVQFF. CDR3 nucleotides: TGCGCCAGCAGCCAAGATGGGAATGTGCAGTTCTTC.

This clonotype was seen once. The junction departs from germline at one end; a sequencing error may be responsible. The chain couples TRBV3-1 to TRBJ2-6; D uncertain. The CDR3 has 18 residues. Germline assignment: CDR1 LGHDT and CDR2 YNNKEL (reference sequence). CDR3 loop: CARSRGRTASSGANVLTF. CDR3 DNA: TGTGCCCGCAGTCGAGGACGGACGGCCTCCTCTGGGGCCAACGTCCTGACTTTC.

This clonotype was recorded at least ten times. The CDR3 coding sequence is TGCAGTGCTAGAGATGGGGATAGTAGCTGGGGGGTTCAGTACTTC. It translates to CSARDGDSSWGVQYF. The V and J genes are TRBV20-1 and TRBJ2-4; a possible D gene is TRBD2 (6 bases). V lost 0 bases, J lost 11 bases, and 20 bases lay in between. The CDR3 covers 15 residues. The germline V gene encodes CDR1 DFQATT and CDR2 SNEGSKA (reference sequence).

The chain joins TRBV7-9 to TRBJ2-5; D assignment may be TRBD1 or TRBD2 (5 bases each). The germline gives CDR1 SEHNR, CDR2 FQNEAQ (reference sequence). Trimming took off 5 bases at V and 4 bases at J, with 20 bases between the two ends. The CDR3 is 16 amino acids. The DNA for the CDR3 is TGTGCCAGCAGCCCTGGAGACCTCAGGGAGAGAGAGACCCAGTACTTC. Protein product: CASSPGDLRERETQYF. Using reference TRBV7-9 and TRBJ2-5 for the parts outside the CDR3, the full variable domain is DTGVSQNPRHKITKRGQNVTFRCDPISEHNRLYWYRQTLGQGPEFLTYFQNEAQLEKSRLLSDRFSAERPKGSFSTLEIQRTEQGDSAMYLCASSPGDLRERETQYFGPGTRLLVL.

This clonotype was seen ten or more times. The chain couples TRBV5-5 to TRBJ1-1; D uncertain. Germline V gives CDR1 SGHKS, CDR2 YYEKEE (reference sequence). Trimming shortened V by 4 bases and J by 1 base, and 17 bases separated the two germline ends. This CDR3 comprises 16 residues. In DNA form, the CDR3 reads TGTGCCAGCAGCCGCCGCCGGTCAACACAGAACACTGAAGCTTTCTTT. This codes for CASSRRRSTQNTEAFF.

The sample holds a few counts of this clonotype. CDR3 DNA: TGTGCCAGCAGTGATCCCGACAGGGTGGGGGAAAAACTGTTTTTT. The encoded protein is CASSDPDRVGEKLFF. This chain links TRBV25-1 with TRBJ1-4; 7 bases are a match to TRBD1. This CDR3 spans 15 amino acids. Looked up from germline, CDR1 is MGHDK and CDR2 is SYGVNS. J lost 8 bases, V lost 3 bases, and 9 bases had no gene match.

The J gene is TRBJ2-3, the V gene TRBV4-2; 10 bases fit TRBD2. Germline trimming cut 0 bases from V and 5 bases from J; bases unmatched to any gene: 8. Germline V gene sequence: CDR1 LGHNA, CDR2 YNFKEQ. The length of the CDR3 is 17 residues. CDR3 nucleotides: TGTGCCAGCAGCCAAGATCCCCTAGCGGGGGCCGTAGATACGCAGTATTTT. Encoded protein: CASSQDPLAGAVDTQYF.

This chain connects TRBV25-1 to TRBJ2-1; maybe TRBD1 (7 bases). With 1 base removed from V and 8 bases from J, the gap between germline ends came to 15 bases. Germline assignment: CDR1 MGHDK and CDR2 SYGVNS. There are 15 residues in the CDR3. CDR3 bases: TGTGCCAGCAGTGAATTAGGGCAGGGGGGTTATGAGCAGTTCTTC. This gives the protein CASSELGQGGYEQFF.

This clonotype was counted ten times or more. The chain uses TRBV20-1 and TRBJ1-3, with D unclear. Looked up from germline, CDR1 is DFQATT and CDR2 is SNEGSKA (reference sequence). CDR3 length: 13 amino acids. Trimming left V 3 bases short and J 0 bases short, with 6 bases between. CDR3 sequence: CSASIDSGNTIYF. The CDR3 DNA reads TGCAGTGCTAGTATTGACTCTGGAAACACCATATATTTT.

In this sample, this clonotype turned up many times. The J gene is TRBJ2-1, the V gene TRBV6-1, with 9 bases that match TRBD1. The CDR3 runs 15 residues. Germline-derived CDR1 and CDR2 are MNHNS and SASEGT. Germline trimming cut 5 bases from V and 2 bases from J; bases unmatched to any gene: 4. CDR3 DNA: TGTGCCAGCAGTCCCGACAGGGGGACCTACAATGAGCAGTTCTTC. Residues: CASSPDRGTYNEQFF.

This clonotype was recorded many times. The chain is built from TRBV20-1 and TRBJ2-2, with 9 bases that match TRBD2. The CDR3 sequence is 17 residues long. The V and J ends lost 3 bases and 2 bases, in that order; junction bases with no gene match: 10. Germline V CDR1 and CDR2: DFQATT, SNEGSKA (reference sequence). CDR3 residues: CSARSRKRGANTGELFF. CDR3 nucleotides: TGCAGTGCTAGGAGTAGAAAGCGGGGGGCTAACACCGGGGAGCTGTTTTTT.

This clonotype was recorded a few times. The CDR3: CAGEGQGFYNEQFF. CDR3 bases: TGTGCCGGAGAGGGACAGGGGTTCTACAATGAGCAGTTCTTC. V usage is TRBV30 and J usage is TRBJ2-1; 10 nucleotides line up with TRBD1. V was clipped by 8 bases and J by 3 bases; unmatched bases: 7. Germline CDR1 GTSNPN, CDR2 SVGIG (reference sequence). There are 14 residues in the CDR3. Full variable domain (rest looked up from reference TRBV30 and TRBJ2-1): SQTIHQWPATLVQPVGSPLSLECTVEGTSNPNLYWYRQAAGRGLQLLFYSVGIGQISSEVPQNLSASRPQDRQFILSSKKLLLSDSGFYLCAGEGQGFYNEQFFGPGTRLTVL.

The sample holds many counts of this clonotype. This chain connects TRBV10-3 to TRBJ2-5, with TRBD2 matching over 8 bases. This CDR3 contains 14 residues. V was pared by 3 bases and J by 3 bases, with 3 bases of the junction left unmatched. Looked up from germline, CDR1 is ENHRY and CDR2 is SYGVKD. CDR3 amino acids: CAISDWRGEETQYF. CDR3 coding DNA: TGTGCCATCAGTGACTGGCGGGGGGAAGAGACCCAGTACTTC.

The chain employs TRBV6-6 and TRBJ1-1, with 9 bases fitting TRBD1. This CDR3 contains 13 residues. V gave up 4 bases and J gave up 6 bases; unmatched junction bases: 3. Germline CDR1 MNHNY, CDR2 SVGAGI (reference sequence). The CDR3 region is CASSWDRDPEAFF. The CDR3 region has the DNA TGTGCCAGCAGTTGGGACAGGGATCCTGAAGCTTTCTTT.

The chain has TRBV10-3 and TRBJ1-2, with 11 bases that match TRBD1. The CDR3 extends over 15 amino acids. V shed 2 bases and J 6 bases; nucleotides not matched to a gene: 5. Germline loops: CDR1 ENHRY, CDR2 SYGVKD. CDR3 bases: TGTGCCATCAGTGAGGGACAGGGGGCAACAAATGGCTACACCTTC. As protein: CAISEGQGATNGYTF.

This clonotype has only a few counts. The chain is built from TRBV7-9 and TRBJ2-7; D perhaps matches TRBD1 (5 bases). This CDR3 has 15 amino acids. The V gene lost 1 base and the J gene lost 6 bases, with 16 bases spanning the gap. Germline CDR1 SEHNR, CDR2 FQNEAQ (reference sequence). The CDR3 DNA sequence: TGTGCCAGCAGCTTAGAAGGGGCAGGGAATATCGAGCAGTACTTC. It is translated as CASSLEGAGNIEQYF.

This chain links TRBV11-2 with TRBJ1-5, with 8 bases fitting TRBD1. The CDR3 consists of 15 residues. The germline gives CDR1 SGHAT, CDR2 FQNNGV. V lost 6 bases, J lost 7 bases, and 11 bases stayed unmatched. The CDR3 sequence is CASSHTLTGAQPQHF. In DNA, the CDR3 is TGTGCCAGCAGTCACACGTTGACAGGGGCCCAGCCCCAGCATTTT.